The rows below give T cell receptor beta chains drawn from one sample of a study of control samples from healthy donors and cancer patients. Generated by immunoSEQ multiplex PCR, the TCRdb table keeps only in-frame clones and is missing some. The profile shows approximately 190,000 clones, roughly nine tenths of them singletons. Sequencing input: blood. Receptors were obtained from a young man in good health. Both conserved end residues are part of each CDR3. A clone size is listed for some rows: how often the clone was seen (once, few, many), or a class if it is expanded.

>TRBJ2-1|NA|TRBV7-3
CASSSDGDSYNEQFF
>TRBJ2-3|NA|TRBV28
CASSLSGTGGSRGSTDTQYF
>TRBJ1-5|once|TRBV6-5
CASSPSGGRDQPQHF
>TRBJ1-4|NA|TRBV5-5
CASSLGSNTGNEKLFF
>TRBJ2-7|NA|TRBV3-1/TRBV3-2
CASSQVSEQYF
>TRBJ2-7|NA|TRBV6-5
CASSPWFRDSYEQYF
>TRBJ2-7|NA|TRBV27
CASSFRGMYEQYF
>TRBJ2-1|NA|TRBV7-9
CASSDSYNEQFF
>TRBJ1-6|NA|TRBV19
CASSRGQGYNSPLHF
>TRBJ2-4|few|TRBV27
CARSTGLAKNIQYF
>TRBJ2-7|once|TRBV7-6
CASSLSNRGEQYF
>TRBJ2-3|NA|TRBV6-5
CASSNPPHTDTQYF
>TRBJ1-1|NA|TRBV9
CASSAQGAEAFF
>TRBJ1-5|once|TRBV19
CASTRSRGNQPQHF
>TRBJ1-2|NA|TRBV9
CASSPRGSDYGYTF
>TRBJ1-4|few|TRBV19
CATRGQGVINEKLFF
>TRBJ1-6|NA|TRBV28
CASSSPQGASPLHF
>TRBJ2-5|NA|TRBV6-6
CASSYGFDQYF
>TRBJ1-5|NA|TRBV30
CAWKGQGDQPQHF
>TRBJ2-1|NA|TRBV3-1/TRBV3-2
CASSQTSGEHYNEQFF
>TRBJ2-3|NA|TRBV5-1
CASSPRRTGGTDTQYF
>TRBJ1-5|NA|TRBV27
CASSSQGRDQPQHF